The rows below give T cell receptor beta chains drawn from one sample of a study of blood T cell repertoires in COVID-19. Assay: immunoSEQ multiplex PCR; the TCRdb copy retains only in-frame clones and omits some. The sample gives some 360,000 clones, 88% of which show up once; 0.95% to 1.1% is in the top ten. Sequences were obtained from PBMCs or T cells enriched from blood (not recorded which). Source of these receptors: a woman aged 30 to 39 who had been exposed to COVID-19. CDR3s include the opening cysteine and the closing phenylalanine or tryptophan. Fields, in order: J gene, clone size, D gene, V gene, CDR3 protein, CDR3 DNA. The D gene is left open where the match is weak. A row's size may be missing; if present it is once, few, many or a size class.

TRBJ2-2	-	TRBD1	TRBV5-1	CASSYRTGGTGELFF	TGCGCCAGCAGCTATAGGACAGGGGGAACCGGGGAGCTGTTTTTT
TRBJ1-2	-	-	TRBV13	CASSSGQNYGYTF	TGTGCCAGCAGCTCGGGACAAAACTATGGCTACACCTTC
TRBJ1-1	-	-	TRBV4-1	CASSQENRLNTEAFF	TGCGCCAGCAGCCAAGAGAACAGATTGAACACTGAAGCTTTCTTT
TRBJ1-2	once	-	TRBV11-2	CASSLLRGQGNYGYTF	TGTGCCAGCAGCTTACTCAGGGGCCAAGGCAACTATGGCTACACCTTC
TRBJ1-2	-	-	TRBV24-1	CATSVGGEGGGYTF	TGTGCCACCAGTGTTGGAGGGGAAGGTGGCGGCTACACCTTC
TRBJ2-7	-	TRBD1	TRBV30	CAWNMNRQGAREQYF	TGTGCCTGGAACATGAACCGACAGGGGGCGCGGGAGCAGTACTTC
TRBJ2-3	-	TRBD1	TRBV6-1	CASSDHRTGADTQYF	TGTGCCAGCAGTGACCACCGGACAGGGGCAGATACGCAGTATTTT
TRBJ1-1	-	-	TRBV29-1	CSVRVPMNTEAFF	TGCAGCGTCAGGGTGCCCATGAACACTGAAGCTTTCTTT
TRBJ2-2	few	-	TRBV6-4	CASSDSTAGELFF	TGTGCCAGCAGTGACTCGACAGCCGGGGAGCTGTTTTTT
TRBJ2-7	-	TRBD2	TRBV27	CASSTGGEDYEQYF	TGTGCCAGCAGTACCGGGGGGGAGGACTACGAGCAGTACTTC
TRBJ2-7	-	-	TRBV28	CASSLQYYEQYF	TGTGCCAGCAGTTTACAGTACTACGAGCAGTACTTC
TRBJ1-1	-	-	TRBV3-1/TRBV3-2	CASSHRGTEAFF	TGTGCCAGCAGCCATCGCGGGACTGAAGCTTTCTTT
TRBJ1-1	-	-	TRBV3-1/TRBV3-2	CASSQVPGYKDEAFF	TGTGCCAGCAGCCAAGTACCAGGGTATAAGGATGAGGCTTTCTTT
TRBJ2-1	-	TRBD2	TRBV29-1	CSVEDPPSGSYNEQFF	TGCAGCGTTGAAGATCCCCCTAGCGGGAGCTACAATGAGCAGTTCTTC
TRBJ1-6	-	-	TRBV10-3	CAISESTGNSPLHF	TGTGCCATCAGTGAGTCCACAGGGAATTCACCCCTCCACTTT
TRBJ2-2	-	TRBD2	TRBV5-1	CASSFLLLAGDVGGELFF	TGCGCCAGCAGCTTTCTTCTACTAGCGGGAGATGTAGGCGGGGAGCTGTTTTTT
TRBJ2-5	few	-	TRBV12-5	CASGLGLAGVETQYF	TGTGCTAGTGGTTTGGGTCTGGCAGGGGTAGAGACCCAGTACTTC
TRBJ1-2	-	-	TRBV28	CASRTTALRGYTF	TGTGCCAGCAGGACGACAGCTCTCCGTGGCTACACCTTC
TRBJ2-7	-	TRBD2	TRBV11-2	CASSARTSGAAYEQYF	TGTGCCAGCAGCGCCCGGACTAGCGGGGCCGCCTACGAGCAGTACTTC
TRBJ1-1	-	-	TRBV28	CASSTPARLNTEAFF	TGTGCCAGCAGCACCCCAGCGCGACTGAACACTGAAGCTTTCTTT
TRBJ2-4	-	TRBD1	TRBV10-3	CAIGRGQGNGNIQYF	TGTGCCATCGGAAGGGGACAGGGGAACGGAAACATTCAGTACTTC
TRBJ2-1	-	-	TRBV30	CAWARSGEQFF	TGTGCCTGGGCTCGATCGGGTGAGCAGTTCTTC
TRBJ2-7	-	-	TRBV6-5	CASSSPLSYEQYF	TGTGCCAGCAGTTCCCCCCTCTCCTACGAGCAGTACTTC
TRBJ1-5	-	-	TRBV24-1	CATSDSGGDELSNQPQHF	TGTGCCACCAGTGATTCAGGAGGAGATGAGCTCAGCAATCAGCCCCAGCATTTT
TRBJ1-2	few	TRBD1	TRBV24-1	CATSAATGGVYGYTF	TGTGCCACCAGTGCCGCTACAGGGGGCGTCTATGGCTACACCTTC
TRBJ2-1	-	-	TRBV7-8	CASSLALGAGSYNEQFF	TGTGCCAGCAGCTTAGCGCTAGGCGCCGGCTCCTACAATGAGCAGTTCTTC
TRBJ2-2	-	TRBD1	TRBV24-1	CATSDRGRSTGELFF	TGTGCCACCAGTGATAGGGGGCGAAGCACCGGGGAGCTGTTTTTT
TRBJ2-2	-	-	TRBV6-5	CASSYTPQGTTGELFF	TGTGCCAGCAGTTACACCCCACAGGGTACCACCGGGGAGCTGTTTTTT
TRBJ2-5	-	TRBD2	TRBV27	CASSLSARGGGETQYF	TGTGCCAGCAGTTTATCGGCCCGGGGGGGCGGGGAGACCCAGTACTTC
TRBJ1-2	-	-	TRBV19	CASRQDSLTF	TGTGCCAGTAGACAGGACAGCCTCACCTTC
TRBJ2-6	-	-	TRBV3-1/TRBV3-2	CASNPSGISGANVLTF	TGTGCCAGCAACCCTTCAGGGATTTCAGGGGCCAACGTCCTGACTTTC
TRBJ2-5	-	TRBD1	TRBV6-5	CASSPDRGRRETQYF	TGTGCCAGCAGTCCGGACAGGGGGAGGAGAGAGACCCAGTACTTC
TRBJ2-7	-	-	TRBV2	CASNRKTYEQYF	TGTGCCAGCAACAGGAAAACGTACGAGCAGTACTTC
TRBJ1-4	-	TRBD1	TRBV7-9	CASSLAEGAGTRNEKLFF	TGTGCCAGCAGCTTAGCGGAGGGGGCCGGGACAAGGAATGAAAAACTGTTTTTT
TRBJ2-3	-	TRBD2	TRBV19	CASSKIAGGDTQYF	TGTGCCAGTAGTAAAATAGCGGGAGGGGATACGCAGTATTTT
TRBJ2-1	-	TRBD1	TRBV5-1	CASSLGQGDPSYNEQFF	TGCGCCAGCAGCTTAGGACAGGGGGATCCCTCCTACAATGAGCAGTTCTTC
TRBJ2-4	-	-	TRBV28	CASSPAYGGQSKNIQYF	TGTGCCAGCAGTCCGGCATACGGGGGGCAATCCAAAAACATTCAGTACTTC
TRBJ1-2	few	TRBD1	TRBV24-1	CATSDSGTDIYMLNGYTF	TGTGCCACCAGTGATTCCGGGACAGACATCTACATGTTAAATGGCTACACCTTC
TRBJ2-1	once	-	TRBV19	CASSIGGRVNEQFF	TGTGCCAGTAGTATCGGGGGACGGGTTAATGAGCAGTTCTTC
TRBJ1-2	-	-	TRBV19	CASSKGDIEGNGYTF	TGTGCCAGTAGTAAGGGGGACATCGAGGGAAATGGCTACACCTTC
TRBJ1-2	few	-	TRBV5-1	CASSSNPRGDYGYTF	TGCGCCAGCAGCTCAAACCCCCGGGGGGACTATGGCTACACCTTC
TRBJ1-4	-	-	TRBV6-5	CASSYSDRVVLFF	TGTGCCAGCAGTTACTCCGATCGGGTGGTACTGTTTTTT
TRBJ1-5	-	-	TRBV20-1	CSASTLNQPQHF	TGCAGTGCTAGTACTCTCAATCAGCCCCAGCATTTT
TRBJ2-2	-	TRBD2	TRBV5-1	CASKGTSGNANTGELFF	TGCGCCAGCAAGGGGACTAGCGGGAACGCGAACACCGGGGAGCTGTTTTTT
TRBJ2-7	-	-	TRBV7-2	CASSLRPREEQYF	TGTGCCAGCAGCCTCCGTCCCCGAGAGGAGCAGTACTTC